The rows below give T cell receptor beta chains drawn from one sample of a study of molecular identifiers for immune sequencing clone quantification. TCRdb reprocessed the PCR reads via MiXCR and lists one record per CDR3 protein. The sample records about 86,000 distinct CDR3 sequences, 20% to 25% being singletons. The material sequenced was naive CD8+ T cells from blood, with Jurkat cell RNA spiked in. The source is a human donor in good health. Some libraries in this study had Jurkat cell RNA spiked in. Both conserved end residues are part of each CDR3. D genes are given only for firm matches. Size is omitted from some rows. Given values are once, few, many or a class for expanded clones.

v_call: TRBV28
d_call: -
cdr3_length: 14
clone_size: many
j_call: TRBJ1-1
cdr3_aa: CATGFPGTNTEAFF
cdr3_nt: TGTGCCACGGGGTTTCCGGGTACGAACACTGAAGCTTTCTTT

v_call: TRBV7-9
d_call: -
cdr3_length: 17
clone_size: -
j_call: TRBJ2-3
cdr3_aa: CASSSFGQGSKRDTQYF
cdr3_nt: TGTGCCAGCAGCTCATTCGGCCAGGGATCTAAGAGGGATACGCAGTATTTT

v_call: TRBV6-2/TRBV6-3
d_call: TRBD1
cdr3_length: 15
clone_size: few
j_call: TRBJ1-4
cdr3_aa: CASSPRDRGTEKLFF
cdr3_nt: TGTGCCAGCAGTCCCAGGGACAGGGGGACTGAAAAACTGTTTTTT

v_call: TRBV4-1
d_call: -
cdr3_length: 15
clone_size: many
j_call: TRBJ1-5
cdr3_aa: CASSQVESGGQPQHF
cdr3_nt: TGCGCCAGCAGCCAAGTGGAATCCGGGGGTCAGCCCCAGCATTTT

v_call: TRBV5-6
d_call: TRBD2
cdr3_length: 17
clone_size: -
j_call: TRBJ2-5
cdr3_aa: CASSPGTSLPLQETQYF
cdr3_nt: TGTGCCAGCAGCCCGGGGACTAGCCTCCCCTTGCAGGAGACCCAGTACTTC

v_call: TRBV13
d_call: -
cdr3_length: 13
clone_size: many
j_call: TRBJ2-5
cdr3_aa: CASSPGVGETQYF
cdr3_nt: TGTGCCAGCAGCCCGGGGGTCGGCGAGACCCAGTACTTC

v_call: TRBV29-1
d_call: -
cdr3_length: 14
clone_size: -
j_call: TRBJ2-1
cdr3_aa: CSVGLGLHHNEQFF
cdr3_nt: TGCAGCGTTGGGCTCGGGTTACACCACAATGAGCAGTTCTTC

v_call: TRBV20-1
d_call: -
cdr3_length: 15
clone_size: many
j_call: TRBJ2-7
cdr3_aa: CSAKRDRHSSYEQYF
cdr3_nt: TGCAGTGCTAAACGGGACCGGCACAGCTCCTACGAGCAGTACTTC

v_call: TRBV12-3/TRBV12-4
d_call: -
cdr3_length: 14
clone_size: -
j_call: TRBJ2-5
cdr3_aa: CASSSPGWQETQYF
cdr3_nt: TGTGCCAGCAGTTCCCCAGGGTGGCAAGAGACCCAGTACTTC

v_call: TRBV7-9
d_call: -
cdr3_length: 16
clone_size: many
j_call: TRBJ2-2
cdr3_aa: CASSGPIRGGTGELFF
cdr3_nt: TGTGCCAGCAGCGGCCCGATCAGGGGAGGGACCGGGGAGCTGTTTTTT

v_call: TRBV12-3/TRBV12-4
d_call: TRBD1
cdr3_length: 15
clone_size: many
j_call: TRBJ2-5
cdr3_aa: CASRSGTGVQETQYF
cdr3_nt: TGTGCCAGCAGATCTGGGACAGGAGTTCAAGAGACCCAGTACTTC

v_call: TRBV7-8
d_call: TRBD2
cdr3_length: 15
clone_size: -
j_call: TRBJ2-1
cdr3_aa: CASSHPLAGGREQFF
cdr3_nt: TGTGCCAGCAGCCACCCCCTAGCGGGGGGGCGTGAGCAGTTCTTC

v_call: TRBV5-4
d_call: TRBD1
cdr3_length: 12
clone_size: few
j_call: TRBJ2-7
cdr3_aa: CASSLPTGVQYF
cdr3_nt: TGTGCCAGCAGCCTACCGACAGGGGTGCAGTACTTC

v_call: TRBV20-1
d_call: -
cdr3_length: 14
clone_size: -
j_call: TRBJ1-1
cdr3_aa: CNALGWGLGTEAFF
cdr3_nt: TGCAATGCTTTAGGTTGGGGGCTCGGAACTGAAGCTTTCTTT

v_call: TRBV13
d_call: -
cdr3_length: 14
clone_size: few
j_call: TRBJ2-1
cdr3_aa: CASSTGSSYNEQFF
cdr3_nt: TGTGCCAGCAGCACAGGGAGCTCCTACAATGAGCAGTTCTTC

v_call: TRBV5-6
d_call: TRBD1
cdr3_length: 14
clone_size: few
j_call: TRBJ2-7
cdr3_aa: CASSTDRGVYEQYF
cdr3_nt: TGTGCCAGCAGTACGGACAGGGGAGTCTACGAGCAGTACTTC

v_call: TRBV14
d_call: -
cdr3_length: 17
clone_size: -
j_call: TRBJ2-6
cdr3_aa: CASSHQGPAYGANVLTF
cdr3_nt: TGTGCCAGCAGCCATCAGGGCCCCGCTTACGGGGCCAACGTCCTGACTTTC

v_call: TRBV9
d_call: -
cdr3_length: 15
clone_size: many
j_call: TRBJ1-5
cdr3_aa: CASSVAGGMGQPQHF
cdr3_nt: TGTGCCAGCAGCGTAGCAGGTGGGATGGGACAGCCCCAGCATTTT

v_call: TRBV4-2
d_call: TRBD2
cdr3_length: 20
clone_size: -
j_call: TRBJ2-2
cdr3_aa: CASSQAEKDGRAFRTGELFF
cdr3_nt: TGTGCCAGCAGCCAAGCAGAGAAGGACGGGAGGGCCTTTCGTACCGGGGAGCTGTTTTTT

v_call: TRBV20-1
d_call: TRBD1
cdr3_length: 15
clone_size: -
j_call: TRBJ2-3
cdr3_aa: CSARTRDRVPDTQCF
cdr3_nt: TGCAGTGCTCGCACCCGGGACAGGGTTCCAGATACGCAGTGTTTT

v_call: TRBV3-1
d_call: -
cdr3_length: 12
clone_size: many
j_call: TRBJ2-5
cdr3_aa: CASSQDKATQYF
cdr3_nt: TGTGCCAGCAGCCAAGATAAAGCTACCCAGTACTTC